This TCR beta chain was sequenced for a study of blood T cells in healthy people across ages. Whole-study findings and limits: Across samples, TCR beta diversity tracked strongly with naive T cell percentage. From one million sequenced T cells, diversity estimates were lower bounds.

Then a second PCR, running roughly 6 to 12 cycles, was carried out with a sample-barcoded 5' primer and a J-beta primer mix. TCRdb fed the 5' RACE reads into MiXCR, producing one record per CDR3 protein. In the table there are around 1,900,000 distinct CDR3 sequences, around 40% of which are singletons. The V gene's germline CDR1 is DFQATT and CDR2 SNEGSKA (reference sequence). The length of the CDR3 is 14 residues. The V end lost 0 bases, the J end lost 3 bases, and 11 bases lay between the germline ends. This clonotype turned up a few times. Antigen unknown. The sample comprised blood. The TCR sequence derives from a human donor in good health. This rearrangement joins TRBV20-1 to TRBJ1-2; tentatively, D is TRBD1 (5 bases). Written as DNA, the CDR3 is TGCAGTGCTAGAGATTTCGGGGGGTACTATGGCTACACCTTC. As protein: CSARDFGGYYGYTF.